Here is one T cell receptor (beta chain) with its context. These data originate in a study of T cell changes during pregnancy in multiple sclerosis. Produced via immunoSEQ multiplex PCR; TCRdb's table is partial and in-frame only. This sample has more than 25,000 clones; approximately 89% occur once, and the top ten carry 6.5% to 7.5%. Per the germline V gene, CDR1 is MNHEY and CDR2 is SVGAGI. The CDR3 is 16 residues long. V trimming: 2 bases; J trimming: 5 bases; junction bases outside the gene matches: 8. The sequence came from a female donor with multiple sclerosis, enrolled in a pregnancy study. The V call is TRBV6-5, the J call TRBJ2-3; 9 nucleotides line up with TRBD2. The sample here was CD8+ T cells from peripheral blood mononuclear cells, taken after pregnancy. Here the CDR3 reads CASSYGGRALLDTQYF. Here the CDR3 DNA reads TGTGCCAGCAGTTACGGCGGGAGGGCCCTCTTAGATACGCAGTATTTT.